This T cell receptor beta chain appears in the sequencing data of a study of blood T cell repertoires in COVID-19. The protocol was immunoSEQ multiplex PCR, while the TCRdb copy is restricted to in-frame clones and leaves out a portion. The sample yields around 300,000 clones, around 86% seen once. The CDR3 extends over 15 amino acids. Deletions cut 1 base from V and 6 bases from J, with 13 bases between. From germline, CDR1 is SGHAT and CDR2 FQNNGV. In this sample, this clone turned up once. This sequence joins TRBV11-2 and TRBJ1-5, with D possibly TRBD1 on 6 matching bases. This TCR was recovered from a middle-aged woman who had recovered from COVID-19. The sample taken for sequencing was peripheral blood. The CDR3: CASSLGQGIGQPQHF. The CDR3 DNA sequence: TGTGCCAGCAGCTTAGGCCAGGGGATTGGTCAGCCCCAGCATTTT. Filled out from reference TRBV11-2 and TRBJ1-5, the complete variable domain reads EAGVAQSPRYKIIEKRQSVAFWCNPISGHATLYWYQQILGQGPKLLIQFQNNGVVDDSQLPKDRFSAERLKGVDSTLKIQPAKLEDSAVYLCASSLGQGIGQPQHFGDGTRLSIL.